These 27 T cell receptor beta chains were all obtained from the same sample, sequenced in a study of T cell repertoires in cytomegalovirus infection. TCRdb used MiXCR to reprocess the reads, holding one entry per CDR3 protein. This table has around 180,000 distinct CDR3 sequences, approximately 19% appearing once. The sequencing input was PBMCs. The receptors were sampled from a human donor in good health (CMV status not recorded). Some clones in this sample may be carry-over from other donors' samples.

This clonotype has at least ten counts. The chain has TRBV6-1 and TRBJ2-1; tentative D call: TRBD2 (5 bases). V lost 8 bases and J lost 6, with 20 bases in between. The CDR3 sequence is 15 residues long. The germline V gene encodes CDR1 MNHNS and CDR2 SASEGT. CDR3 nucleotides: TGTGCCAGCGGAACCCTAGCACCTCCCGCCAATGAGCAGTTCTTC. Amino acids: CASGTLAPPANEQFF.

This clonotype showed up many times. The chain combines TRBV2 with TRBJ2-3; no reliable D call. CDR3 length: 13 amino acids. Germline values: CDR1 SNHLY, CDR2 FYNNEI. Between the trimmed V and J ends, which lost 4 bases and 0 bases, there was a span of 5 bases. CDR3 nucleotide sequence: TGTGCCAGCAGTGGGTACAGCACAGATACGCAGTATTTT. Translating it yields CASSGYSTDTQYF.

The chain uses TRBV19 and TRBJ2-3; 11 positions agree with TRBD2. Germline-derived CDR1 and CDR2 are LNHDA and SQIVND (reference sequence). Losses at the gene ends were 4 bases for V and 0 bases for J; bases not matched to a gene: 3. The length of the CDR3 is 16 residues. The CDR3 bases are TGTGCCAGTAGTACGGGACTAGCGGTTAGCACAGATACGCAGTATTTT. Translating gives CASSTGLAVSTDTQYF. Full variable domain (rest looked up from reference TRBV19 and TRBJ2-3): DGGITQSPKYLFRKEGQNVTLSCEQNLNHDAMYWYRQDPGQGLRLIYYSQIVNDFQKGDIAEGYSVSREKKESFPLTVTSAQKNPTAFYLCASSTGLAVSTDTQYFGPGTRLTVL.

This clonotype occurred once. V and J are TRBV10-3 and TRBJ1-2; weak D call: TRBD1 (5 bases). This CDR3 has 13 residues. V gave up 5 bases and J gave up 6 bases, with 13 bases separating them. Germline V gives CDR1 ENHRY, CDR2 SYGVKD. The CDR3 spells CAISTGTGNGYTF. The CDR3 DNA is TGTGCCATCAGTACCGGGACGGGAAATGGCTACACCTTC.

This clonotype is a singleton in its sample. V gene TRBV6-6 combines with J gene TRBJ1-2; D not resolved. V was cut by 0 bases and J by 9 bases, with 8 bases left in between. CDR1 and CDR2 (germline): MNHNY, SVGAGI (reference sequence). CDR3 size: 12 residues. CDR3 residues: CASSYSEFSYTF. The DNA for the CDR3 is TGTGCCAGCAGTTACTCAGAGTTTAGCTACACCTTC.

The CDR3 here is CASSLFGRGLTEAFF. Here the CDR3 DNA reads TGTGCCAGCAGTTTATTCGGTCGGGGGCTCACTGAAGCTTTCTTT. The chain has TRBV28 and TRBJ1-1; a possible D gene is TRBD1 (6 bases). Trimming removed 1 base at V and 4 bases at J, with 13 bases between. Germline lookup yields CDR1 MDHEN and CDR2 SYDVKM. The CDR3 has 15 amino acids. The full variable domain, in which reference TRBV28 and TRBJ1-1 provide the parts outside the CDR3, is DVKVTQSSRYLVKRTGEKVFLECVQDMDHENMFWYRQDPGLGLRLIYFSYDVKMKEKGDIPEGYSVSREKKERFSLILESASTNQTSMYLCASSLFGRGLTEAFFGQGTRLTVV.

The V gene is TRBV20-1, the J gene TRBJ2-7; weak D call: TRBD2 (5 bases). Deletions cut 5 bases from V and 6 bases from J, with 11 bases between. The CDR3 has 11 amino acids. The germline V gene has CDR1 DFQATT and CDR2 SNEGSKA (reference sequence). CDR3 protein: CSAPTRSEQYF. CDR3 sequence (DNA): TGCAGTGCTCCAACTAGATCCGAGCAGTACTTC.

Ten or more counts support this clonotype. The J gene is TRBJ2-7, the V gene TRBV7-2; maybe TRBD1 (6 bases). Germline CDR1 is SGHTA and CDR2 is FQGNSA. Trimming left V 2 bases short and J 7 bases short, with 15 bases between. The length of the CDR3 is 14 residues. The CDR3 spells CASSLNRVDREQYF. In nucleotides, the CDR3 is TGTGCCAGCAGCTTAAACAGGGTGGATCGGGAGCAGTACTTC.

This clonotype occurred many times. The chain carries TRBV7-2 and TRBJ2-1; 8 bases are shared with TRBD1. From germline, CDR1 is SGHTA and CDR2 FQGNSA. The J segment lost 10 bases and the V segment lost 7 bases, leaving 6 bases of the junction unmatched. The CDR3 covers 12 residues. CDR3 amino acids: CASTQGAWEQFF. For the CDR3, the DNA is TGTGCCAGCACCCAGGGGGCATGGGAGCAGTTCTTC.

This clonotype was seen more than once but under ten times. The chain employs TRBV15 and TRBJ2-7; 9 bases align to TRBD1. Germline V gene data show CDR1 as LNHNV and CDR2 as YYDKDF (reference sequence). V shed 5 bases, J shed 4 bases, and the junction held 12 bases outside the gene matches. The CDR3 is made up of 16 amino acids. The DNA for the CDR3 is TGTGCCACCAGCGACTTCCTTGGGGACAGGGTGTACGAGCAGTACTTC. Amino acids: CATSDFLGDRVYEQYF.

CDR3 loop: CSARDRRQIDYEQYF. DNA for the CDR3: TGCAGTGCTAGAGATCGGAGGCAGATTGACTACGAGCAGTACTTC. The rearrangement uses TRBV20-1 and TRBJ2-7; weak D call: TRBD2 (5 bases). The V gene's germline CDR1 is DFQATT and CDR2 SNEGSKA (reference sequence). The CDR3 is 15 amino acids. V was shortened by 0 bases and J by 3 bases, with 15 bases between the two germline ends.

In its sample, this clonotype was seen a few times. The rearrangement uses TRBV6-1 and TRBJ2-2, with D perhaps assigned TRBD1 or TRBD2 (5 bases each). The CDR3 contains 13 residues. Per germline, CDR1 MNHNS and CDR2 SASEGT. Trimming stripped 6 bases from V and 5 bases from J, with 10 bases between. In DNA, the CDR3 is TGTGCCAGCAGCGACTGGGGGACCGGGGAGCTGTTTTTT. Translation gives CASSDWGTGELFF.

This clonotype was counted many times. The gene calls are TRBV20-1 and TRBJ1-2, with 9 bases identical to TRBD1. The ends lost 0 bases at V and 4 bases at J; junction bases unmatched: 3. In germline, CDR1 is DFQATT, CDR2 SNEGSKA (reference sequence). This CDR3 is built from 14 residues. CDR3 protein: CSARDRQGVYGYTF. DNA for the CDR3: TGCAGTGCTAGAGATAGACAGGGGGTCTATGGCTACACCTTC.

This clonotype was counted many times. The V gene is TRBV7-2, the J gene TRBJ1-6; possible D gene TRBD1, 6 bases. V was clipped by 10 bases and J by 7 bases, with 17 bases between them. Germline V gives CDR1 SGHTA, CDR2 FQGNSA. The CDR3 covers 14 residues. The CDR3 loop reads CATRTGTSNSPLHF. The CDR3 bases are TGTGCCACCAGAACGGGGACATCCAATTCACCCCTCCACTTT.

In this sample, this clonotype turned up many times. The chain is built from TRBV28 and TRBJ2-7; D perhaps matches TRBD1 (6 bases). The length of the CDR3 is 14 residues. Looked up from germline, CDR1 is MDHEN and CDR2 is SYDVKM. Trimming stripped 6 bases from V and 1 base from J, with 13 bases between. CDR3 in DNA: TGTGCCAGCAGGCCACAGGGTAGGTCCTACGAGCAGTACTTC. This gives the protein CASRPQGRSYEQYF.

The chain carries TRBV5-1 and TRBJ2-1, with D perhaps TRBD2 (5 bases). Trimming stripped 0 bases from V and 1 base from J, with 11 bases between. This CDR3 is 16 amino acids long. Germline assignment: CDR1 SGHRS and CDR2 YFSETQ. The CDR3 DNA is TGCGCCAGCAGCTTGGACGGAGGACGATCCTACAATGAGCAGTTCTTC. The encoded protein is CASSLDGGRSYNEQFF.

CDR3 sequence: CASSQSGTGQETQYF. CDR3 coding DNA: TGCGCCAGCAGCCAATCCGGGACAGGGCAAGAGACCCAGTACTTC. The chain carries TRBV4-1 and TRBJ2-5; 9 positions agree with TRBD1. CDR1 and CDR2 (germline): MGHRA, YSYEKL. V dropped 2 bases and J dropped 2; count of bases not matched to a gene: 3. The CDR3 contains 15 residues.

This sequence joins TRBV7-2 and TRBJ2-1; the D is unclear. CDR1 SGHTA and CDR2 FQGNSA come from the germline V gene. V lost 5 bases and J lost 5, with 13 bases in between. This CDR3 has 14 amino acids. This CDR3 is CASSRLRFDNEQFF. The CDR3 bases are TGTGCCAGCAGCCGGCTGAGGTTTGACAATGAGCAGTTCTTC.

A word on this clonotype: This likely comes from a read error, as the CDR3 has no conserved phenylalanine or tryptophan at its end. The V gene is TRBV7-3, the J gene TRBJ2-7; no firm D call. Trimming removed 3 bases from V and 4 bases from J, with 10 bases in between. The V gene's germline CDR1 is SGHTA and CDR2 FQGTGA. The CDR3 contains 13 residues. The CDR3, as DNA: TGTGCCAGCAGCTTTCGCAGGCGGTACGAGCAGTACCTC. Amino acid sequence: CASSFRRRYEQYL.

This clonotype was observed many times. This chain uses TRBV7-9 with TRBJ2-3; D gene uncertain. The CDR3 is made up of 15 amino acids. Germline CDR1 and CDR2: SEHNR and FQNEAQ (reference sequence). The V end lost 2 bases, the J end lost 0 bases, and 9 bases lay between the germline ends. CDR3 DNA sequence: TGTGCCAGCAGCTTACCCCTCACTAGCACAGATACGCAGTATTTT. As protein: CASSLPLTSTDTQYF.

In its sample, this clonotype was seen a few times. In DNA form, the CDR3 reads TGTGCCAGCACCGGGACACCGGAAAACATTCAGTACTTC. This codes for CASTGTPENIQYF. This chain uses TRBV2 with TRBJ2-4; a weak D match, TRBD1 (6 bases). Germline CDR1 SNHLY, CDR2 FYNNEI. The CDR3 loop spans 13 amino acids. Trimming removed 7 bases from V and 5 bases from J, with 12 bases in between.

In this sample, this clonotype turned up many times. V usage is TRBV11-3 and J usage is TRBJ1-1; 9 bases fit TRBD1. The germline gives CDR1 SGHNT, CDR2 YENEEA. Trimming removed 5 bases from V and 7 bases from J; junction bases left unmatched: 11. The CDR3 is 15 residues long. CDR3 DNA: TGTGCCAGCAGCCAACTAACCGGGACAGGGAGTGAAGCTTTCTTT. Its translation: CASSQLTGTGSEAFF.

This clonotype was seen repeatedly, ten times or more. The CDR3 here is CASSRAPTGSRQPQHF. The CDR3 nucleotides are TGTGCCAGCAGTCGCGCTCCCACCGGGAGTCGTCAGCCCCAGCATTTT. The rearrangement joins TRBV28 to TRBJ1-5, with D unresolved. CDR1 is MDHEN and CDR2 is SYDVKM in the germline V gene. V lost 5 bases and J lost 6, with 20 bases in between. The CDR3 is 16 amino acids.

The chain carries TRBV5-1 and TRBJ1-2; D gene unclear. V lost 0 bases and J lost 4, with 13 bases in between. The CDR3 has 15 amino acids. CDR1 and CDR2 from the germline V gene are SGHRS and YFSETQ. In DNA, the CDR3 is TGCGCCAGCAGCTTGGGACGGACTCCAAGCTATGGCTACACCTTC. This codes for CASSLGRTPSYGYTF.

The chain has TRBV6-5 and TRBJ1-4, with TRBD1 matching 9 bases. With V trimmed by 7 bases and J by 7 bases, 10 bases remained unmatched. There are 15 residues in the CDR3. Germline V lookup: CDR1 MNHEY, CDR2 SVGAGI. The CDR3 DNA is TGTGCCAGCACTCCCGGGGGACAGGGAAGTGAAAAACTGTTTTTT. It specifies CASTPGGQGSEKLFF.

The rearrangement links TRBV7-2 to TRBJ1-6; no definite D call. Trimming took 6 bases from V and 0 from J, leaving 15 bases between them. This CDR3 region has 17 residues. Germline V gene data show CDR1 as SGHTA and CDR2 as FQGNSA. This CDR3 reads CASSQRQASSYNSPLHF. The CDR3 DNA reads as TGTGCCAGCAGTCAGAGGCAGGCTAGCTCCTATAATTCACCCCTCCACTTT.

The table lists this clonotype with a few counts. The chain joins TRBV20-1 to TRBJ1-2, with 9 nucleotides matching TRBD1. This CDR3 is 15 amino acids long. Germline values: CDR1 DFQATT, CDR2 SNEGSKA (reference sequence). Here the CDR3 reads CTNSGTGPDPYGYTF. The CDR3 DNA reads as TGCACCAACTCCGGGACAGGGCCGGATCCCTATGGCTACACCTTC.